The next 14 T cell receptor beta chains were all read from a single sample in a study of response to subunit inactivated influenza vaccine. TCRdb itself ran the RT-PCR reads through MiXCR, one entry per CDR3 protein. The sample lists over 400,000 distinct CDR3 sequences; over 10% were seen once. The sample was PBMCs from blood, taken about 40 days after vaccination. Source of these receptors: a man aged 45-65 years who received an inactivated influenza vaccine.

This clonotype was counted a few times. The DNA of the CDR3 is TGTGCCAGCAGCTTGGGTCCGAGGGGACGGACTAACTATGGCTACACCTTC. Encoded protein: CASSLGPRGRTNYGYTF. The chain joins TRBV7-9 to TRBJ1-2; tentatively, D is TRBD1 (5 bases). The V gene lost 3 bases and the J gene lost 0 bases, with 17 bases spanning the gap. Germline V CDR1 and CDR2: SEHNR, FQNEAQ (reference sequence). The CDR3 spans 17 residues.

The table lists this clonotype with a few counts. The gene calls are TRBV3-1 and TRBJ1-4; D is perhaps TRBD1 (5 bases). The CDR3 is 15 amino acids. The germline gives CDR1 LGHDT, CDR2 YNNKEL (reference sequence). V was shortened by 0 bases and J by 8 bases, with 13 bases between the two germline ends. The CDR3 coding sequence is TGTGCCAGCAGCCAAGATTGGGCAGGGAAAGAAAAACTGTTTTTT. The encoded protein is CASSQDWAGKEKLFF.

The chain employs TRBV4-1 and TRBJ1-3; TRBD1 might be the D (5 bases). The CDR3 sequence is 16 residues long. CDR1 and CDR2 from the germline V gene are MGHRA and YSYEKL. V was clipped by 4 bases and J by 0 bases, with 13 bases between them. The CDR3, as DNA: TGCGCCAGCAGCCGCCTTTGGGGCCTCTCTGGAAACACCATATATTTT. Encoded protein: CASSRLWGLSGNTIYF.

The genes are TRBV5-1 and TRBJ2-5; D gene ambiguous. Trimming stripped 4 bases from V and 3 bases from J, with 13 bases between. Germline CDR1 reads SGHRS; CDR2 reads YFSETQ. CDR3 length equals 14 residues. This CDR3 is CASSPERTEETQYF. As DNA, the CDR3 is TGCGCCAGCAGCCCGGAGAGAACAGAAGAGACCCAGTACTTC.

This clonotype was observed a handful of times. An end of the junction does not agree with germline; a read error may underlie this. The CDR3 here is CASSLAPSRGEQFF. DNA of the CDR3: TGTGCCAGCAGCCTAGCGCCATCGCGGGGTGAGCAGTTCTTC. This rearrangement joins TRBV7-9 to TRBJ2-1, with D possibly matching TRBD2 (6 bases). The CDR3 runs 14 residues. Germline CDR1 and CDR2: SEHNR and FQNEAQ (reference sequence). The full variable domain, its missing parts supplied by reference TRBV7-9 and TRBJ2-1, is DTGVSQNPRHKITKRGQNVTFRCDPISEHNRLYWYRQTLGQGPEFLTYFQNEAQLEKSRLLSDRFSAERPKGSFSTLEIQRTEQGDSAMYLCASSLAPSRGEQFFGPGTRLTVL.

This clonotype was seen a handful of times. This sequence joins TRBV7-2 and TRBJ1-2; no clear D. V shed 3 bases and J shed 3 bases, with 14 bases lying between them. The CDR3 has 15 amino acids. Germline values: CDR1 SGHTA, CDR2 FQGNSA. CDR3 bases: TGTGCCAGCAGCTTGGCCCGCGAGGCTCACTATGGCTACACCTTC. Its protein is CASSLAREAHYGYTF.

This clonotype was counted a few times. V and J are TRBV20-1 and TRBJ2-5; D remains ambiguous. Germline V gene data show CDR1 as DFQATT and CDR2 as SNEGSKA (reference sequence). Trimming left V 6 bases short and J 0 bases short, with 17 bases between. This CDR3 is 15 amino acids long. In nucleotides, the CDR3 is TGCAGTGCAGATAAAGCCTTTTGGTACCAAGAGACCCAGTACTTC. Protein product: CSADKAFWYQETQYF.

This clonotype was seen ten or more times. The chain recombines TRBV4-2 with TRBJ2-7; possibly TRBD1 for D (5 bases). The V and J ends lost 0 bases and 4 bases respectively, with 13 bases between them. This CDR3 has 15 amino acids. Germline V CDR1 and CDR2: LGHNA, YNFKEQ. In DNA, the CDR3 is TGTGCCAGCAGCCAAGATCAAGGGGATCCTTACGAGCAGTACTTC. It yields the protein CASSQDQGDPYEQYF.

In this sample, this clonotype turned up many times. The chain carries TRBV27 and TRBJ2-7; 10 bases fit TRBD1. Germline-derived CDR1 and CDR2 are MNHEY and SMNVEV (reference sequence). This CDR3 comprises 16 residues. V lost 4 bases to trimming and J lost 2 bases; unmatched junction nucleotides: 8. The CDR3 protein is CASSYRKGQGTYEQYF. The CDR3, as DNA: TGTGCCAGCAGTTACAGGAAGGGACAGGGGACCTACGAGCAGTACTTC.

This clonotype has only a few counts. This chain connects TRBV5-6 to TRBJ2-5; 9 bases align to TRBD2. Germline CDR1 and CDR2: SGHDT and YYEEEE. The CDR3 covers 16 residues. V lost 1 base and J lost 1; bases outside the gene matches: 5. CDR3 sequence (DNA): TGTGCCAGCAGCTTGAAGCTAGCGGGATTCCAAGAGACCCAGTACTTC. It is translated as CASSLKLAGFQETQYF.

The rearrangement links TRBV6-1 to TRBJ2-7; either TRBD1 or TRBD2 may supply D (5 bases each). Germline V CDR1 and CDR2: MNHNS, SASEGT. This CDR3 contains 14 residues. Between the trimmed V and J ends, which lost 6 bases and 3 bases, there was a span of 15 bases. The chain's CDR3 is CASRARGSRYEQYF. CDR3 nucleotide sequence: TGTGCCAGCAGGGCGAGGGGTAGCCGCTACGAGCAGTACTTC.

This clonotype occurred many times. The CDR3 coding sequence is TGTGCCATCAGTGAGTCGGGGTCCCAAGAGACCCAGTACTTC. Encoded protein: CAISESGSQETQYF. This chain joins TRBV10-3 and TRBJ2-5; D remains unclear. Trimming took off 0 bases at V and 1 base at J, with 6 bases between the two ends. The CDR3 extends over 14 amino acids. Germline assignment: CDR1 ENHRY and CDR2 SYGVKD.

The chain has TRBV6-2 or TRBV6-3 and TRBJ2-7; TRBD1 aligns across 9 bases. CDR1 is MNHEY, CDR2 SVGEGT, per germline. V shed 0 bases and J 2 bases; nucleotides not matched to a gene: 17. The CDR3 covers 20 residues. The CDR3 DNA sequence: TGTGCCAGCAGTTACTCGATTTCTCGGGTGACGGACAGGGGTACCTACGAGCAGTACTTC. Residues: CASSYSISRVTDRGTYEQYF.

In its sample, this clonotype was seen many times. The chain combines TRBV5-1 with TRBJ1-3; 7 bases agree with TRBD1. The germline gives CDR1 SGHRS, CDR2 YFSETQ. This CDR3 has 15 residues. V lost 1 base to trimming and J lost 8 bases; unmatched junction nucleotides: 9. DNA for the CDR3: TGCGCCAGCAGCTTGTCGGGAGGGGGCGCGGACACCATATATTTT. Translating gives CASSLSGGGADTIYF. Supplemented by reference TRBV5-1 and TRBJ1-3, the full variable domain reads KAGVTQTPRYLIKTRGQQVTLSCSPISGHRSVSWYQQTPGQGLQFLFEYFSETQRNKGNFPGRFSGRQFSNSRSEMNVSTLELGDSALYLCASSLSGGGADTIYFGEGSWLTVV.